These 14 T cell receptor beta chains were all obtained from the same sample, sequenced in a study of cytomegalovirus exposure and HLA in healthy donors. Researchers ran the PCR with 60 Vbeta and 13 Jbeta primers. Some clones are missing from TCRdb's copy, which holds only in-frame ones; the method was immunoSEQ multiplex PCR. Of roughly 250,000 clones detected, 70% to 90% appear once; the ten largest clones hold approximately 2%. The specimen sequenced was PBMCs. The receptors here all came from a woman aged 35 to 49 in good health and CMV-seropositive.

The gene calls are TRBV14 and TRBJ2-3, with TRBD2 identical over 7 bases. This CDR3 is built from 15 residues. Germline V gene sequence: CDR1 SGHDN, CDR2 FVKESK. Unmatched junction bases numbered 2, after V lost 2 bases and J lost 0 bases. The CDR3 nucleotides are TGTGCCAGCAGCCAATTCGGGGGGAGCACAGATACGCAGTATTTT. Translated, it gives CASSQFGGSTDTQYF.

The chain joins TRBV7-9 to TRBJ1-1; D remains ambiguous. V lost 5 bases and J 4 bases, leaving 11 bases between the germline ends. Germline lookup yields CDR1 SEHNR and CDR2 FQNEAQ (reference sequence). This CDR3 has 13 amino acids. CDR3 coding DNA: TGTGCCAGCAGCCCACAGAAGAGCACTGAAGCTTTCTTT. It specifies CASSPQKSTEAFF.

V and J are TRBV18 and TRBJ2-1, with 9 bases that match TRBD2. The ends lost 1 base at V and 3 bases at J; junction bases unmatched: 4. This CDR3 is 16 amino acids long. Per germline, CDR1 KGHSH and CDR2 LQKENI. CDR3 in amino acids: CASSPQTLAGYNEQFF. Here the CDR3 DNA reads TGTGCCAGCTCACCACAGACACTAGCGGGCTACAATGAGCAGTTCTTC.

The chain couples TRBV10-3 to TRBJ1-2; D call uncertain. The CDR3 contains 12 residues. CDR1 is ENHRY and CDR2 is SYGVKD in the germline V gene. Trimming shortened V by 2 bases and J by 5 bases, and 6 bases separated the two germline ends. The CDR3 reads CAISEESYGYTF. The CDR3 nucleotides are TGTGCCATCAGTGAGGAGAGTTATGGCTACACCTTC.

Notes on this clone: Other DNA variants within this sample encode the same CDR3. The rearrangement uses TRBV5-1 and TRBJ2-1; TRBD2 matches at 10 bases. The CDR3 has 14 amino acids. V was pared by 2 bases and J by 6 bases, with 2 bases of the junction left unmatched. Germline CDR1 is SGHRS and CDR2 is YFSETQ. This CDR3 is CASSLLAGSNEQFF. The CDR3 region has the DNA TGCGCCAGCAGCTTACTAGCGGGGAGCAATGAGCAGTTCTTC.

This clone has just one count. V and J are TRBV30 and TRBJ2-1; 10 bases fit TRBD1. Germline values: CDR1 GTSNPN, CDR2 SVGIG (reference sequence). The CDR3 has 13 amino acids. V lost 5 bases to trimming and J lost 10 bases; unmatched junction nucleotides: 8. This CDR3 is CAWVRDRGQEQFF. The DNA for the CDR3 is TGTGCCTGGGTCCGAGACAGGGGGCAGGAGCAGTTCTTC.

This clone has only a few counts. This same CDR3 is encoded by further DNA sequences in the sample. This rearrangement joins TRBV2 to TRBJ2-1, with a tentative D call TRBD1 (5 bases). The V end lost 2 bases, the J end lost 4 bases, and 6 bases lay between the germline ends. The CDR3 totals 13 residues. Germline-derived CDR1 and CDR2 are SNHLY and FYNNEI. CDR3 bases: TGTGCCAGCAGTGAACAGGGTTACAATGAGCAGTTCTTC. It encodes CASSEQGYNEQFF.

The chain joins TRBV11-3 to TRBJ1-1, with 10 bases identical to TRBD1. The CDR3 totals 14 residues. Looked up from germline, CDR1 is SGHNT and CDR2 is YENEEA. The J segment lost 0 bases and the V segment lost 10 bases, leaving 5 bases of the junction unmatched. In DNA, the CDR3 is TGTGCCAACAGGGGACAGGGGTTGAACACTGAAGCTTTCTTT. It specifies CANRGQGLNTEAFF.

This clone has just one count. The rearrangement links TRBV9 to TRBJ2-1, with TRBD2 identical over 7 bases. The CDR3 is made up of 15 amino acids. The V gene's germline CDR1 is SGDLS and CDR2 YYNGEE. Unmatched junction bases numbered 8, after V lost 3 bases and J lost 5 bases. CDR3 DNA sequence: TGTGCCAGCAGCGGGACACTAGCGACCAACAATGAGCAGTTCTTC. Translation: CASSGTLATNNEQFF.

In its sample, this clone was seen once. This sequence joins TRBV4-2 and TRBJ2-5; tentative D call: TRBD2 (6 bases). V was trimmed by 1 base and J by 3 bases, leaving 9 bases between them. The CDR3 runs 14 residues. Germline V lookup: CDR1 LGHNA, CDR2 YNFKEQ. This CDR3 is CASSQGGTEETQYF. CDR3 sequence (DNA): TGTGCCAGCAGCCAAGGCGGGACGGAAGAGACCCAGTACTTC.

The genes are TRBV7-8 and TRBJ2-6; D gene ambiguous. This CDR3 has 18 amino acids. Germline CDR1 and CDR2: SGHVS and FQNEAQ. Trimming pared 1 base from V and 0 bases from J, leaving 13 bases between. CDR3 coding DNA: TGTGCCAGCAGCTTAGGGGCAGTCACCCTCTCTGGGGCCAACGTCCTGACTTTC. Residues: CASSLGAVTLSGANVLTF.

The sample holds one count of this clone. The genes are TRBV11-2 and TRBJ2-7; 7 bases map to TRBD1. The CDR3 loop spans 18 amino acids. V was pared by 7 bases and J by 1 base, with 19 bases of the junction left unmatched. Germline V gene sequence: CDR1 SGHAT, CDR2 FQNNGV. CDR3 sequence (DNA): TGTGCCAGCAACAAAGAAAGGAGGACAGGCGGAGTATCCTACGAGCAGTACTTC. This sequence encodes CASNKERRTGGVSYEQYF.

This rearrangement joins TRBV29-1 to TRBJ2-5; TRBD2 matches at 7 bases. The CDR3 totals 10 residues. The germline CDR1 and CDR2 sequences are SQVTM and ANQGSEA. The CDR3 spells CGGGPETQYF. The CDR3 region has the DNA TGCGGGGGGGGTCCGGAGACCCAGTACTTC.

The chain recombines TRBV7-8 with TRBJ2-1; 10 bases line up with TRBD2. Trimming removed 2 bases from V and 7 bases from J; junction bases left unmatched: 14. This CDR3 is built from 18 residues. Germline CDR1 and CDR2: SGHVS and FQNEAQ. Here the CDR3 DNA reads TGTGCCAGCAGCTTATGGCTAGCGGGAGAGTGGGGGGGTAATGAGCAGTTCTTC. Amino acids: CASSLWLAGEWGGNEQFF.